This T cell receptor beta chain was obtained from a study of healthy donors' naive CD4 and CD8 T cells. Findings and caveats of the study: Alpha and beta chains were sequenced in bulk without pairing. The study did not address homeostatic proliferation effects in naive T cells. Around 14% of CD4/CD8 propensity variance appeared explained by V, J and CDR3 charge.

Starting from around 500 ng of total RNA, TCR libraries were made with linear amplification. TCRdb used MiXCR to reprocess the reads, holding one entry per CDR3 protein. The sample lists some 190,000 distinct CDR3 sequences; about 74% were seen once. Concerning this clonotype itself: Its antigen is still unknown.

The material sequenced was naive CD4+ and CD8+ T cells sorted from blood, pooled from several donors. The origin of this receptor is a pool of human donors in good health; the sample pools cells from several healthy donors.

In DNA, the CDR3 is TGCGCCAGCAAGACCTCTAGCGGGAGTATCAATGAGCAGTTCTTC. Translation: CASKTSSGSINEQFF. V is TRBV5-1 and J is TRBJ2-1; TRBD2 aligns across 10 bases. In germline, CDR1 is SGHRS, CDR2 YFSETQ. Trimming cost V 6 bases and J 6 bases; bases outside gene matches: 9. This CDR3 region has 15 residues.